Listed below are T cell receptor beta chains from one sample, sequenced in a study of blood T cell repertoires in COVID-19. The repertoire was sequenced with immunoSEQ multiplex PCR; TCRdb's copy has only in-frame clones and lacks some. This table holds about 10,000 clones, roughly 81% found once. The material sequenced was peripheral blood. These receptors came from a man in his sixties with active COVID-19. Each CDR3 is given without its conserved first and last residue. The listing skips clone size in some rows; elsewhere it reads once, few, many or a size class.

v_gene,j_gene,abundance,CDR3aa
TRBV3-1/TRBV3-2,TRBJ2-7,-,ASSQRGGHEQY
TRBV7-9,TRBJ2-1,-,ASRPLAGAGNEQF
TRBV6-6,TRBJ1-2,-,ASSLGQGGHGYT
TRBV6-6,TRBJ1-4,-,ASKPGGFVEKLF
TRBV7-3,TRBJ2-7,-,ASPPRITGYEQY
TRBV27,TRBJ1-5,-,ASSLRGSQPQH
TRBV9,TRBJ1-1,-,ASSPEQGNTEAF
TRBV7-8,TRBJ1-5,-,ASSLVGNQPQH
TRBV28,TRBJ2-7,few,ASSFRGKPYEQY
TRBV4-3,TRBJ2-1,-,ASSQDFGSGTRLYNEQF
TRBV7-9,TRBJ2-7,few,ASSFSDLEQY
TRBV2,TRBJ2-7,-,ASRGDRSSYEQY
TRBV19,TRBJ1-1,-,ASTGLGDRAEAF
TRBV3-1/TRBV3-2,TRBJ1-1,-,ASSPRENTEAF
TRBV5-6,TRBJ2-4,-,ASSLLAGEKNIQY
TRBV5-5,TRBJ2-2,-,ASSLIPGLNTGELF
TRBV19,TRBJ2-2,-,ASSTAAGGTGELF
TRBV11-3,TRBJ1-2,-,ASSQGGQVGYGYT
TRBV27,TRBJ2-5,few,ASSLIREQETQY
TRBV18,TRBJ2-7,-,ASSPQASYEQY
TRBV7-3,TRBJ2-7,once,ASSTSGGPYEQY
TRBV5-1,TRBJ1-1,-,ASSSSVNTEAF
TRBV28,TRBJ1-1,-,ASRIAWNTEAF
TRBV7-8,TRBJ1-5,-,ASSWGGPNQPQH
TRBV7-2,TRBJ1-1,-,ASSLIHEAF
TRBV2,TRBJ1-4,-,ASKRGQDEKLF
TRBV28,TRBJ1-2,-,ASSSLGQLGDYT
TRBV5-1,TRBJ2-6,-,ASTQTGSGANVLT
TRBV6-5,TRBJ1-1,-,ASGSGWNTEAF
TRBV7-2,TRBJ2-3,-,ASSRGGAADTQY
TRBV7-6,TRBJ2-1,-,ASSHFLDNEQF